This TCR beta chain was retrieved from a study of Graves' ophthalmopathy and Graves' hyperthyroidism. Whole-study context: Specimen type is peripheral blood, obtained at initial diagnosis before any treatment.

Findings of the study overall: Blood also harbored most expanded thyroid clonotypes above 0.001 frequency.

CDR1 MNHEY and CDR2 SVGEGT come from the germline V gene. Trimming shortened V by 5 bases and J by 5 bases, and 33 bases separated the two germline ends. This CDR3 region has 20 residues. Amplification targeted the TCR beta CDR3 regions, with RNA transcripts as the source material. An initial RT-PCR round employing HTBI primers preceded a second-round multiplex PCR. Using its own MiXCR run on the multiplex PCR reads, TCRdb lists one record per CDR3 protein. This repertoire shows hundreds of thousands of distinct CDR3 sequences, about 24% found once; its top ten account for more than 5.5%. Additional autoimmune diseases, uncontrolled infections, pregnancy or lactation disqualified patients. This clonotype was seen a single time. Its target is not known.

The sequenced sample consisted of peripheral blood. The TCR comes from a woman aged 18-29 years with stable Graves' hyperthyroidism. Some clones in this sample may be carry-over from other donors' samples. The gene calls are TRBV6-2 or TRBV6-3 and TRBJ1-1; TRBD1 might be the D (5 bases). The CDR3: CASSPHYAAGADTAITEAFF. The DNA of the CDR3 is TGTGCCAGCAGTCCCCACTATGCCGCCGGGGCCGACACGGCGATTACTGAAGCTTTCTTT.